Listed here is a single T cell receptor beta chain. As originally analysed: How many nucleated cells were present was estimated from reference gene primer amplification. Produced via immunoSEQ multiplex PCR; TCRdb's table is partial and in-frame only. V and J calls and clone size follow that table, whereas D and trimming were derived from the DNA. Here the sample spans some 100,000 clones, almost 80% being singletons. Trimming took 9 bases from V and 4 from J, leaving 13 bases between them. Germline CDR1 and CDR2: LNHDA and SQIVND (reference sequence). CDR3 length: 14 residues. The data originate from a study of blood T cell repertoires in COVID-19. Study information: Whether acute or convalescent, the COVID-19 samples came from the United States, Italy and Spain.

Sequencing was carried out using peripheral blood. The rearrangement links TRBV19 to TRBJ1-6, with D possibly TRBD1 on 6 matching bases. This TCR derives from a woman aged 70-85 years with acute or convalescent COVID-19. CDR3 amino acids: CASKDRMYNSPLHF. Written as DNA, the CDR3 is TGTGCCAGCAAAGACAGGATGTATAATTCACCCCTCCACTTT.